A single sample is the source of the 27 T cell receptor beta chains below, sequenced in a study of post-analysis software for immune sequencing data. Study observations and caveats: Relative to controls, patients had a few TRBV segments at higher frequency, with TRBV5-6, TRBV5-1 and TRBV20-1 among these.

Researchers reported that TCR beta cDNA libraries carried unique molecular identifiers. TCRdb processed the PCR reads anew with MiXCR; each CDR3 protein has one entry. The sample lists about 500,000 distinct CDR3 sequences, around 40% occurring once. No cognate antigen is known for these TCRs. Material: blood. The receptor set was obtained from a girl under 18 with multiple sclerosis.

There are many counts of this clonotype. The rearrangement joins TRBV20-1 to TRBJ2-5; D gene uncertain. The CDR3 covers 14 residues. Per the germline V gene, CDR1 is DFQATT and CDR2 is SNEGSKA (reference sequence). Trimming pared 3 bases from V and 2 bases from J, leaving 13 bases between. CDR3 protein: CSASSWAQQETQYF. In DNA, the CDR3 is TGCAGTGCTAGTTCCTGGGCTCAACAAGAGACCCAGTACTTC.

This clonotype was observed a handful of times. The gene calls are TRBV29-1 and TRBJ2-5, with D possibly matching TRBD1 (6 bases). The CDR3 totals 14 residues. V was cut by 4 bases and J by 1 base, with 13 bases left in between. Germline-derived CDR1 and CDR2 are SQVTM and ANQGSEA. The CDR3, as DNA: TGCAGCGTTGGGGGGCTAGTCCTCCAAGAGACCCAGTACTTC. It codes for CSVGGLVLQETQYF. Filled out from reference TRBV29-1 and TRBJ2-5, the complete variable domain reads SAVISQKPSRDICQRGTSLTIQCQVDSQVTMMFWYRQQPGQSLTLIATANQGSEATYESGFVIDKFPISRPNLTFSTLTVSNMSPEDSSIYLCSVGGLVLQETQYFGPGTRLLVL.

This rearrangement joins TRBV14 to TRBJ2-5, with a tentative D call TRBD2 (5 bases). V gave up 4 bases and J gave up 3 bases, with 6 bases separating them. CDR1 SGHDN and CDR2 FVKESK come from the germline V gene. The CDR3 is made up of 12 amino acids. In DNA form, the CDR3 reads TGTGCCAGCAGCCGAGGGAAAGAGACCCAGTACTTC. Protein product: CASSRGKETQYF.

This clonotype has only a few counts. The gene calls are TRBV29-1 and TRBJ2-3; D not resolved. The CDR3 runs 14 residues. The V gene lost 5 bases and the J gene lost 4 bases, with 16 bases spanning the gap. Germline CDR1 and CDR2: SQVTM and ANQGSEA. CDR3 in amino acids: CSVIRGSLADTQYF. CDR3 nucleotide sequence: TGCAGCGTTATCCGTGGTTCCCTGGCAGATACGCAGTATTTT.

The chain has TRBV5-1 and TRBJ2-5; D is undetermined. The germline V and J ends were trimmed by 2 bases and 0 bases, with 11 bases remaining between them. This CDR3 spans 15 amino acids. Per the germline V gene, CDR1 is SGHRS and CDR2 is YFSETQ. The CDR3 nucleotides read TGCGCCAGCAGCTTCGGCAGCATGTACCAAGAGACCCAGTACTTC. It is translated as CASSFGSMYQETQYF.

The chain carries TRBV7-9 and TRBJ2-7; perhaps D is TRBD1 or TRBD2 (5 bases each). Per the germline V gene, CDR1 is SEHNR and CDR2 is FQNEAQ (reference sequence). This CDR3 contains 14 residues. This CDR3 reads CASDRDGPSYEQYF. CDR3 DNA: TGTGCTTCCGACCGGGACGGTCCTTCCTACGAGCAGTACTTC.

V gene TRBV3-1 combines with J gene TRBJ2-5; D gene uncertain. Trimming took off 3 bases at V and 5 bases at J, with 7 bases between the two ends. The CDR3 spans 12 residues. CDR1 is LGHDT and CDR2 is YNNKEL in the germline V gene (reference sequence). CDR3 protein: CASSHVRETQYF. The CDR3 coding sequence is TGTGCCAGCAGCCACGTCAGGGAGACCCAGTACTTC.

The J gene is TRBJ2-5, the V gene TRBV24-1; D is ambiguous. V lost 5 bases to trimming and J lost 2 bases, with 11 bases between them. The CDR3 is 14 amino acids. Germline CDR1 is KGHDR and CDR2 is SFDVKD. Here the CDR3 reads CATSGALEQETQYF. In DNA form, the CDR3 reads TGTGCCACCAGTGGGGCGCTGGAACAAGAGACCCAGTACTTC.

This clonotype showed up just a few times. This chain connects TRBV9 to TRBJ2-4; D perhaps matches TRBD1 (6 bases). V dropped 3 bases and J dropped 15 bases, with 22 bases sitting between them. From germline, CDR1 is SGDLS and CDR2 YYNGEE. The CDR3 has 14 residues. CDR3 in amino acids: CASSADPQGLSLYF. The CDR3 bases are TGTGCCAGCAGCGCCGACCCCCAGGGGCTATCCCTGTACTTC.

In this sample, this clonotype turned up a few times. This rearrangement joins TRBV10-3 to TRBJ2-1; 8 bases align to TRBD1. V dropped 4 bases and J dropped 3; count of bases not matched to a gene: 5. The germline gives CDR1 ENHRY, CDR2 SYGVKD. The length of the CDR3 is 15 residues. In DNA, the CDR3 is TGTGCCATCAGTGGGGGACAGGACTTCTACAATGAGCAGTTCTTC. This codes for CAISGGQDFYNEQFF.

J is TRBJ2-1 and V is TRBV29-1; either TRBD1 or TRBD2 may fit D (5 bases each). In germline, CDR1 is SQVTM, CDR2 ANQGSEA. V was pared by 6 bases and J by 4 bases, with 13 bases between. The CDR3 length is 13 residues. The DNA for the CDR3 is TGCAGCGTCGTCTCTGGGGGATACAATGAGCAGTTCTTC. Protein product: CSVVSGGYNEQFF.

This clonotype has more than one count but fewer than ten. The chain couples TRBV7-9 to TRBJ2-1, with 10 nucleotides matching TRBD2. V trimming: 5 bases; J trimming: 4 bases; junction bases outside the gene matches: 8. This CDR3 has 16 amino acids. Looked up from germline, CDR1 is SEHNR and CDR2 is FQNEAQ (reference sequence). CDR3 DNA sequence: TGTGCCAGCAGCACCAAGCGGGAGGGCCGGTACAATGAGCAGTTCTTC. Amino acid sequence: CASSTKREGRYNEQFF.

The gene calls are TRBV7-2 and TRBJ2-1, with 9 bases fitting TRBD1. V shed 5 bases, J shed 4 bases, and the junction held 9 bases outside the gene matches. Germline CDR1 and CDR2: SGHTA and FQGNSA. The CDR3 extends over 16 amino acids. The CDR3: CASSPQRGTGYNEQFF. CDR3 DNA sequence: TGTGCCAGCAGCCCCCAGAGGGGGACAGGGTACAATGAGCAGTTCTTC.

This clonotype was detected a few times. The chain joins TRBV10-3 to TRBJ2-1; D might be TRBD1 (5 bases). Germline V gene lookup returns CDR1 ENHRY and CDR2 SYGVKD. CDR3 size: 14 residues. With 0 bases removed from V and 8 bases from J, the gap between germline ends came to 11 bases. The CDR3 nucleotides are TGTGCCATCAGTGAGTCGGGGCAGCTTCATGAGCAGTTCTTC. Protein product: CAISESGQLHEQFF.

The CDR3 is CASSAIQGNYGYTF. In DNA form, the CDR3 reads TGCGCCAGCAGCGCGATACAGGGGAACTATGGCTACACCTTC. The chain carries TRBV5-1 and TRBJ1-2; 7 bases map to TRBD1. The V and J ends lost 4 bases and 2 bases, in that order; junction bases with no gene match: 5. Germline loops: CDR1 SGHRS, CDR2 YFSETQ. The CDR3 totals 14 residues.

The genes are TRBV7-2 and TRBJ1-2, with TRBD1 matching over 11 bases. Germline assignment: CDR1 SGHTA and CDR2 FQGNSA. This CDR3 has 15 amino acids. J was trimmed by 8 bases and V by 4 bases; bases with no gene match: 9. CDR3: CASSSPGQGDGGYTF. The CDR3 DNA follows: TGTGCCAGCAGCTCCCCGGGACAGGGGGACGGGGGCTACACCTTC.

The chain combines TRBV12-3 or TRBV12-4 with TRBJ1-5, with D perhaps TRBD1 (5 bases). This CDR3 comprises 15 residues. V was pared by 3 bases and J by 3 bases, with 12 bases between. Here the CDR3 DNA reads TGTGCCAGCAGTTTTCGCGGGACTCTCAATCAGCCCCAGCATTTT. Encoded protein: CASSFRGTLNQPQHF.

The V call is TRBV20-1, the J call TRBJ2-5; D may correspond to TRBD1 or TRBD2 (6 bases each). The CDR3 loop spans 15 amino acids. Trimming left V 3 bases short and J 4 bases short, with 18 bases between. Looked up from germline, CDR1 is DFQATT and CDR2 is SNEGSKA (reference sequence). CDR3 in amino acids: CSASPRGRLGETQYF. The CDR3 DNA follows: TGCAGTGCTAGTCCCCGGGGGCGGTTGGGAGAGACCCAGTACTTC.

This clonotype was seen only a few times. The gene calls are TRBV12-3 or TRBV12-4 and TRBJ2-7; D not certain. There are 12 residues in the CDR3. The V end lost 5 bases, the J end lost 2 bases, and 7 bases lay between the germline ends. CDR3 region: CASSPQPYEQYF. The DNA of the CDR3 is TGTGCCAGCAGTCCGCAGCCCTACGAGCAGTACTTC.

The gene calls are TRBV7-9 and TRBJ2-1, with 8 bases aligning to TRBD2. The CDR3 has 19 amino acids. The germline V gene encodes CDR1 SEHNR and CDR2 FQNEAQ (reference sequence). V was clipped by 5 bases and J by 5 bases; unmatched bases: 20. This CDR3 is CASSLKGLGGYIKNNEQFF. As DNA, the CDR3 is TGTGCCAGCAGCCTGAAGGGACTAGGGGGATACATTAAGAACAATGAGCAGTTCTTC. Full variable domain (rest looked up from reference TRBV7-9 and TRBJ2-1): DTGVSQNPRHKITKRGQNVTFRCDPISEHNRLYWYRQTLGQGPEFLTYFQNEAQLEKSRLLSDRFSAERPKGSFSTLEIQRTEQGDSAMYLCASSLKGLGGYIKNNEQFFGPGTRLTVL.

This clonotype was picked up a small number of times. This sequence joins TRBV29-1 and TRBJ2-3; 11 bases line up with TRBD1. CDR1 and CDR2 (germline): SQVTM, ANQGSEA. Trimming removed 8 bases from V and 3 bases from J; junction bases left unmatched: 7. CDR3 size: 14 residues. CDR3 sequence (DNA): TGCAGCAACCCCGGGACAGGGGGGACAGATACGCAGTATTTT. It specifies CSNPGTGGTDTQYF.

The V and J genes are TRBV6-2 or TRBV6-3 and TRBJ1-5; D ambiguous. Trimming took off 8 bases at V and 2 bases at J, with 7 bases between the two ends. Germline V gene lookup returns CDR1 MNHEY and CDR2 SVGEGT. CDR3 size: 12 residues. This chain's CDR3 is CASSEGNQPQHF. The CDR3, as DNA: TGTGCCAGCTCAGAGGGCAATCAGCCCCAGCATTTT.

A few counts support this clonotype. The chain uses TRBV7-9 and TRBJ2-4, with 9 bases lining up with TRBD1. This CDR3 spans 16 amino acids. The ends lost 4 bases at V and 6 bases at J; junction bases unmatched: 10. Germline V lookup: CDR1 SEHNR, CDR2 FQNEAQ (reference sequence). DNA for the CDR3: TGTGCCAGCAGCTCTATCGAGGGACAGGGATTAAACATTCAGTACTTC. Amino acids: CASSSIEGQGLNIQYF. Full variable domain (remainder filled in from reference TRBV7-9 and TRBJ2-4): DTGVSQNPRHKITKRGQNVTFRCDPISEHNRLYWYRQTLGQGPEFLTYFQNEAQLEKSRLLSDRFSAERPKGSFSTLEIQRTEQGDSAMYLCASSSIEGQGLNIQYFGAGTRLSVL.

The table lists this clonotype with many counts. The J gene is TRBJ2-7, the V gene TRBV12-3 or TRBV12-4, with D unclear. Trimming removed 1 base from V and 3 bases from J, with 4 bases in between. This CDR3 has 12 residues. For the CDR3, the DNA is TGTGCCAGCAGTTTAGTACTCTACGAGCAGTACTTC. It specifies CASSLVLYEQYF.

The V and J genes are TRBV7-3 and TRBJ2-3; TRBD1 matches at 8 bases. This CDR3 has 15 amino acids. Per the germline V gene, CDR1 is SGHTA and CDR2 is FQGTGA. After removal of 2 bases from V and 1 base from J, the junction contained 2 bases not matched to a gene. The CDR3 DNA reads TGTGCCAGCAGCTTAGGGACAGGACGCACAGATACGCAGTATTTT. This gives the protein CASSLGTGRTDTQYF.

This sequence joins TRBV15 and TRBJ2-3; maybe TRBD2 (5 bases). Looked up from germline, CDR1 is LNHNV and CDR2 is YYDKDF (reference sequence). The CDR3 sequence is 15 residues long. V was shortened by 1 base and J by 2 bases, with 10 bases between the two germline ends. The DNA of the CDR3 is TGTGCCACCAGCAGAGGTGCGGGTCACACAGATACGCAGTATTTT. Translation gives CATSRGAGHTDTQYF.

This clonotype was recorded a few times. A junction boundary mismatches the germline segment, possibly from a read error. The chain joins TRBV6-6 to TRBJ2-5; TRBD1 aligns across 8 bases. This CDR3 has 14 residues. Per germline, CDR1 MNHNY and CDR2 SVGAGI (reference sequence). CDR3 in amino acids: CVSSRPGGLETQYF. The CDR3 nucleotides are TGTGTCAGCAGTCGCCCAGGGGGCTTGGAGACCCAGTACTTC.